This record concerns one TCR beta chain sequence. Its antigen remains unidentified. Data came from immunoSEQ multiplex PCR; TCRdb stores just in-frame clones and leaves some out. Among fewer than 65,000 clones listed, roughly 76% were seen once. The sample comes from a study of vaccination effects on CD4 cells after COVID-19. Germline V gene data show CDR1 as MDHEN and CDR2 as SYDVKM. There are 19 residues in the CDR3. J gave up 0 bases and V 4 bases, and 11 bases lay outside the gene matches. Expansion with viral peptide pools was applied to antigen-specific CD4+ T cells by the ViraFEST assay prior to sequencing. Isolating CD4+ T cells followed less than 11 days of culture. Vaccinated recipients, who were negative for nucleocapsid antibodies, had no history of SARS-CoV-2 infection.

The source material was CD4+ T cells from PBMCs cultured with HCoV-OC43 spike peptides, sampled before COVID-19 vaccination. As for subset: HCoV-OC43 spike overlapping peptide pool stimulation. The chain is built from TRBV28 and TRBJ2-2, with 10 bases that match TRBD2. The sequence was obtained from a human donor who received a COVID-19 vaccine. As DNA, the CDR3 is TGTGCCAGCAGTTCGCTAGCGGGGGTATTGTTCGCGAACACCGGGGAGCTGTTTTTT. This gives the protein CASSSLAGVLFANTGELFF. Using reference TRBV28 and TRBJ2-2 for the parts outside the CDR3, the full variable domain is DVKVTQSSRYLVKRTGEKVFLECVQDMDHENMFWYRQDPGLGLRLIYFSYDVKMKEKGDIPEGYSVSREKKERFSLILESASTNQTSMYLCASSSLAGVLFANTGELFFGEGSRLTVL.